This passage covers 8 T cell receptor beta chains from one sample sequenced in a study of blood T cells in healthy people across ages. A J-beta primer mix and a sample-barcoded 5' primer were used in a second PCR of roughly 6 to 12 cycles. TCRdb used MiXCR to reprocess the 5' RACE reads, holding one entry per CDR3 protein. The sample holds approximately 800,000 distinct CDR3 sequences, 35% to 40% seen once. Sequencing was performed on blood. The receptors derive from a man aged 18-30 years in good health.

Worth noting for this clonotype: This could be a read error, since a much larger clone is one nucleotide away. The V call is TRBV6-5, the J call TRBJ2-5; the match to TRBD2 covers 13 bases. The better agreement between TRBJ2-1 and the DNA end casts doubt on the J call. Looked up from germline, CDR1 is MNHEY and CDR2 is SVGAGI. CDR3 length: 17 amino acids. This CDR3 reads CASSFRLAGGLQETQFF. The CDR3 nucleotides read TGTGCCAGCAGTTTCCGACTAGCGGGGGGTCTACAAGAGACCCAGTTCTTC.

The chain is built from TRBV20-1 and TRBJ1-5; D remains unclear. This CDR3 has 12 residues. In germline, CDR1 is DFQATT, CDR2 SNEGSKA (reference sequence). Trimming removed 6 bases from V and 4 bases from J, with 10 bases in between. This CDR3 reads CSATVGNQPQHF. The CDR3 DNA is TGCAGTGCCACGGTGGGAAATCAGCCCCAGCATTTT.

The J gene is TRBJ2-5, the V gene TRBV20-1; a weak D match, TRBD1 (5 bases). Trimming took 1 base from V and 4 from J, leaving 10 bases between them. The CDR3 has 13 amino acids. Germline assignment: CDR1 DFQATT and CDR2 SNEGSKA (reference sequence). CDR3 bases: TGCAGTGCTAGAGTAACCCAGGGAGAGACCCAGTACTTC. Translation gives CSARVTQGETQYF.

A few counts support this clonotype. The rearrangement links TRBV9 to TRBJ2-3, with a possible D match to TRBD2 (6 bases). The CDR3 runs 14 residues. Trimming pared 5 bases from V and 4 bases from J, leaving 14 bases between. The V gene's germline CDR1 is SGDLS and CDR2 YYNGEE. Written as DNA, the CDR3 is TGTGCCAGCAGGAGCGGGCAGATGTCAGATACGCAGTATTTT. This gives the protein CASRSGQMSDTQYF. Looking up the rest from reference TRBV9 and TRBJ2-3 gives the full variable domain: DSGVTQTPKHLITATGQRVTLRCSPRSGDLSVYWYQQSLDQGLQFLIQYYNGEERAKGNILERFSAQQFPDLHSELNLSSLELGDSALYFCASRSGQMSDTQYFGPGTRLTVL.

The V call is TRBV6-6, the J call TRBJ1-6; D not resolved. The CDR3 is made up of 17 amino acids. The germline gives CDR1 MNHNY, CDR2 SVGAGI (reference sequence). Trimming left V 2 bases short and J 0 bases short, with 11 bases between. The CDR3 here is CASSYDELSSYNSPLHF. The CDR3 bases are TGTGCCAGCAGTTACGACGAGCTTAGCTCCTATAATTCACCCCTCCACTTT.

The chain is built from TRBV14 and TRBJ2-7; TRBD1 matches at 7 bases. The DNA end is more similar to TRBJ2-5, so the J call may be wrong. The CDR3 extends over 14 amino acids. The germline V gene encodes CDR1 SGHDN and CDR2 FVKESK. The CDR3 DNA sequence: TGTGCCAGCAGCCAAGACAGGGGGTACGGGACCCAGTACTTC. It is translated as CASSQDRGYGTQYF.

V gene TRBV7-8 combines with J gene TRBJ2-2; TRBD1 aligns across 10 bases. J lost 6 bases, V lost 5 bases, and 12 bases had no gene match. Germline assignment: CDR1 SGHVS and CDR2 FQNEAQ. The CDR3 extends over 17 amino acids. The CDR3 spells CASSTQTGGRISGELFF. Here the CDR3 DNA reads TGTGCCAGCAGCACCCAGACAGGGGGCAGGATCTCCGGGGAGCTGTTTTTT.

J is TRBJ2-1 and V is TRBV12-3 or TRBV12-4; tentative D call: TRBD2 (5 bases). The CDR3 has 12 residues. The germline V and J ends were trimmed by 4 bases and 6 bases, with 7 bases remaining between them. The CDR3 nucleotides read TGTGCCAGCAGTTCGGGGTCCAATGAGCAGTTCTTC. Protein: CASSSGSNEQFF.